These 2 T cell receptor beta chains were all obtained from the same sample, sequenced in a study of blood T cells in healthy people across ages. A second PCR, run for about 7 to 11 cycles, used a sample-barcoded 5' primer plus a J-beta primer mix. In TCRdb, the 5' RACE reads were re-called with MiXCR into one record per CDR3 protein. The data hold more than 650,000 distinct CDR3 sequences, with more than 25% observed a single time. The sample was also reused in another study, on T cells of mothers and their children.

The source material was blood. These receptors were taken from a boy aged 5-17 years in good health.

CDR3 DNA: TGCAGTGCCAAGCCGGGACAGGGAAGCGAGCAGTACTTC. It yields the protein CSAKPGQGSEQYF. The rearrangement uses TRBV20-1 and TRBJ2-5; 9 bases align to TRBD1. The tail of the sequence fits TRBJ2-7 better, so the J call may be wrong. The CDR3 is made up of 13 amino acids. Germline CDR1 DFQATT, CDR2 SNEGSKA (reference sequence).

This chain connects TRBV30 to TRBJ1-2, with D unresolved. V was clipped by 0 bases and J by 7 bases, with 18 bases between them. Germline V gene data show CDR1 as GTSNPN and CDR2 as SVGIG (reference sequence). CDR3 length equals 15 residues. The CDR3 loop is CAWSVQGFFVFGYTF. The CDR3 DNA reads as TGTGCCTGGAGTGTACAAGGGTTTTTTGTTTTTGGCTACACCTTC.